This TCR beta chain was profiled in a study of STAT5B mutations in CD4+ large granular lymphocyte leukemia. A note on this clone: The antigen remains unidentified.

Sequencing was performed with immunoSEQ multiplex PCR; in TCRdb, only in-frame clones are kept and a portion is missing. Among tens of thousands of clones, about 91% were seen once, and the ten largest hold roughly 0.95%. Overall study findings and caveats: Higher CD4+ than CD8+ T-LGLL clonality might reflect small sample size.

CDR3 length: 15 residues. V dropped 4 bases and J dropped 4; count of bases not matched to a gene: 6. Germline CDR1 MGHRA, CDR2 YSYEKL. Sequenced material: CD4+ T cells from blood buffy coats. The chain joins TRBV4-1 to TRBJ1-3, with TRBD1 matching over 8 bases. The clonotype comes from a human donor in good health. CDR3 nucleotide sequence: TGCGCCAGCAGCCGACTGACAGGGGAAGGAAACACCATATATTTT. Protein product: CASSRLTGEGNTIYF.